This T cell receptor (beta chain) originates from a study of T-cell memory formation after mild COVID-19. On this clonotype itself: The target antigen is unknown.

Germline V gene sequence: CDR1 LNHNV, CDR2 YYDKDF (reference sequence). Trimming at V came to 0 bases and at J to 11 bases, leaving 12 bases not matched to a gene. CDR3 length: 15 amino acids. Study conclusions and caveats: From day 15 to 85, contracting clones were balanced between CD4 and CD8, whereas later expanders leaned toward CD4+.

TCRdb called the 5' RACE reads again in MiXCR, with one record for every CDR3 protein. Here the sample spans 350,000 to 450,000 distinct CDR3 sequences, approximately 27% being singletons. The sequence was obtained from an adult woman who had mild COVID-19 (a few samples of this study predate the infection). Cell type and time point are not known. Sequenced sample: PBMCs or a T cell subset sorted from them (not recorded which). V gene TRBV15 combines with J gene TRBJ1-1; 7 nucleotides agree with TRBD1. CDR3 coding DNA: TGTGCCACCAGCAGAGATCAAATCAGGGGGTCGGTGGCTTTCTTT. Encoded protein: CATSRDQIRGSVAFF.